This TCR beta chain was obtained from a study of Graves' ophthalmopathy and Graves' hyperthyroidism. Broader study findings: Progression of ophthalmopathy was predicted by the model with about 66% sensitivity and 72% to 85% specificity.

The germline gives CDR1 LGHDT, CDR2 YNNKEL (reference sequence). CDR3 length: 15 residues. V gave up 4 bases and J gave up 3 bases; unmatched junction bases: 2. The authors amplified TCR beta CDR3 regions from RNA transcripts. RT-PCR with HTBI primers came first, then second-round multiplex PCR. Each CDR3 protein is one row after TCRdb ran MiXCR on the multiplex PCR reads. This table holds just over 400,000 distinct CDR3 sequences, 21% found once. The sample holds many counts of this clonotype. Antigen unknown. This TCR derives from a woman aged 18-30 years with stable Graves' hyperthyroidism. The genes are TRBV3-1 and TRBJ2-7; TRBD2 agrees at 14 bases. The sample taken for sequencing was peripheral blood. CDR3 protein: CASSRLAGGGYEQYF. CDR3 nucleotides: TGTGCCAGCAGCCGACTAGCGGGAGGGGGCTACGAGCAGTACTTC.